A selection of T cell receptor beta chains follows, all from one sample in a study of human T cells and chemical hapten exposure. TCRdb reanalysed the RACE reads using MiXCR and keeps one entry per CDR3 protein. Seen here are 55,000 to 75,000 distinct CDR3 sequences, roughly 6.7% observed once, and the top ten hold more than 1.5%. The input for sequencing was whole blood, taken in connection with sensitization to the hapten diphenylcyclopropenone (DPC). These receptors all come from a woman in her twenties or thirties with alopecia areata. Some clones in this sample may be carry-over from other donors' samples. CDR3s leave out the opening cysteine and the closing phenylalanine or tryptophan.

v_call cdr3_aa
TRBV30 AWSVGGETQY
TRBV5-4 ASSLDPLTVYGYT
TRBV14 ASGARNTIY
TRBV5-1 ASSLDLNSGNTIY
TRBV6-6 ASRPTGNQETQY
TRBV2 ASHTGYTYEQY
TRBV6-1 ASSEAQGGETQY
TRBV29-1 SVEDWTSGVATDTQY
TRBV6-5 ASSSLSADNGYT
TRBV20-1 SARDLNYGYT
TRBV6-5 ASSYFPGTSGGRPQY
TRBV6-1 ASSEAYGRATEAF
TRBV7-2 ASSLDGGAGYGYT
TRBV5-1 ASSLAGSENIQY
TRBV12-3/TRBV12-4 ASSLWYNEQF
TRBV20-1 SAREIFGNTIY
TRBV20-1 SARDLGRRTHEAF
TRBV10-1 ASSESSGDGYT
TRBV19 ATAAWDRFSSGANVLT
TRBV19 ASSAVETPGSYGYT
TRBV3-1 ASSSREGNTEAF
TRBV10-3 AISERGDETQY
TRBV29-1 SVEGQRTYTEAF
TRBV30 AWSGGFGYT
TRBV29-1 SVKGSGGPTDTQY
TRBV19 ASSTLGQGASYGYT
TRBV12-3/TRBV12-4 ASSSGQGLISEQY
TRBV5-6 ASSLYARPGGWVNTEAF
TRBV27 ASSFVHYNSPLH
TRBV6-2/TRBV6-3 ASSYSDRLAEAF
TRBV7-8 ASSLYSWGLDGYT
TRBV6-2/TRBV6-3 ASGSRQGHEQY
TRBV5-1 ASSLGPGAIEQY
TRBV12-5 ASGLGVLAGGGNEQF
TRBV25-1 ASTPPGRGEKLF
TRBV7-2 ASSFALAGGETQY
TRBV6-5 ASRSEGTSEAF